The T cell receptor beta chain described here comes from a study of CD8 T cells in ankylosing spondylitis. TCRdb reprocessed the 5' RACE reads via MiXCR and lists one record per CDR3 protein. The sample has 200,000 or so distinct CDR3 sequences; 10% to 15% are singletons. The CDR3 extends over 16 amino acids. The V segment lost 7 bases and the J segment 3 bases; nucleotides outside the gene matches: 15. The V gene's germline CDR1 is MNHEY and CDR2 SVGEGT. Source material: blood, either unsorted or a sorted T cell fraction (not recorded which). This TCR derives from a female donor with ankylosing spondylitis or in good health (not recorded which). The chain uses TRBV6-2 or TRBV6-3 and TRBJ2-7, with 7 positions matching TRBD2. CDR3 sequence: CASTLVGRPSGYEQYF. For the CDR3, the DNA is TGTGCCAGCACCCTCGTTGGCCGACCTAGCGGCTACGAGCAGTACTTC.